This T cell receptor (beta chain) was found in a study of blood T cell repertoires in COVID-19. Overall study: There were acute and convalescent COVID-19 samples, and they came from the United States, Italy and Spain. PBMCs, B-cell-depleted T cells, or T cells were the source of the cDNA or gDNA that made up the material.

J was trimmed by 0 bases and V by 0 bases; bases with no gene match: 7. Germline-derived CDR1 and CDR2 are LGHDT and YNNKEL (reference sequence). The CDR3 has 18 residues. Per the authors' pipeline: Quantification of nucleated cells was approximated via reference gene primer amplification. Assay: immunoSEQ multiplex PCR; the TCRdb copy retains only in-frame clones and omits some. The V and J calls and clone size are taken from that table; D and trimming were inferred from the DNA. Of about 64,000 clones listed, about 90% are singletons. During active infection, Seattle patients enrolled and were then monitored through disease.

This receptor was obtained from a woman aged 60-75 years with COVID-19, enrolled during active disease. Sequenced input: peripheral blood. The rearrangement joins TRBV3-1 (or the pseudogene TRBV3-2) to TRBJ2-1; 8 nucleotides line up with TRBD2. In DNA, the CDR3 is TGTGCCAGCAGCCAAGACCCCCCGGGGACTAGCTCCTACAATGAGCAGTTCTTC. Its protein product is CASSQDPPGTSSYNEQFF.